The clone carrying this TCR beta chain was seen once. Antigen unknown. These data belong to a study of graft-versus-host responses after intestinal transplantation. Across the study: Tacrolimus and steroids were given for around three years to all recipients after anti-thymocyte globulin induction.

Assay used: immunoSEQ multiplex PCR; TCRdb lists only in-frame clones, some missing. The sample shows some 70,000 clones, roughly 84% of them seen only once. Findings of the study overall: Individuals who had graft-donor T cell macrochimerism had allografts that showed high graft-versus-host to host-versus-graft clonal ratios. Peak GvH clone levels in circulation were associated with early post-transplant HvG declines.

This receptor was identified in a human donor who was the organ donor for an intestinal transplant. The sample consisted of unstimulated CD8+ T cells sorted from spleen or lymph node cells, taken before transplant.

CDR3 loop: CASSSTRRGRKNTEAFF. The CDR3 DNA reads as TGCGCCAGCAGCTCTACCCGAAGGGGACGGAAGAACACTGAAGCTTTCTTT. The chain carries TRBV5-1 and TRBJ1-1, with D perhaps matching TRBD1 (5 bases). V was shortened by 3 bases and J by 1 base, with 19 bases between the two germline ends. CDR1 is SGHRS and CDR2 is YFSETQ in the germline V gene. The CDR3 has 17 amino acids.